Each of the 10 T cell receptor beta chains below was sequenced from the same sample in a study of shared clonotypes between healthy human individuals. Clones were read by immunoSEQ multiplex PCR, and TCRdb kept only the in-frame ones, dropping some. Among over a million clones listed, over 95% were seen once. The sample comprised naive CD4+ T cells sorted from blood. The subset denotes: CD45RA+ positively selected. The receptor set was obtained from a man younger than 40 in good health.

V is TRBV6-6 and J is TRBJ2-1; D might be TRBD2 (6 bases). CDR1 is MNHNY and CDR2 is SVGAGI in the germline V gene (reference sequence). V was pared by 7 bases and J by 5 bases, with 18 bases between. The CDR3 consists of 15 residues. CDR3 sequence (DNA): TGTGCCAGCACCCCGGGACTGAAAATGAACAATGAGCAGTTCTTC. This encodes CASTPGLKMNNEQFF.

As for this clone: Distinct nucleotide sequences in the sample also encode this CDR3. The CDR3 here is CASSPGTLSSYEQYF. As DNA, the CDR3 is TGCGCCAGCAGCCCCGGGACCCTCTCGTCCTACGAGCAGTACTTC. The V call is TRBV5-1, the J call TRBJ2-7; D may be TRBD1 or TRBD2 (5 bases each). Between the trimmed V and J ends, which lost 4 bases and 1 base, there was a span of 15 bases. The CDR3 consists of 15 residues. CDR1 SGHRS and CDR2 YFSETQ come from the germline V gene.

As regards this clone: The sample carries other DNA sequences with the same CDR3. The chain links TRBV7-3 to TRBJ2-3, with D unclear. Germline V CDR1 and CDR2: SGHTA, FQGTGA. This CDR3 is 13 amino acids long. The V end lost 5 bases, the J end lost 1 base, and 7 bases lay between the germline ends. The DNA of the CDR3 is TGTGCCAGCAGCCCCGGAGGCACAGATACGCAGTATTTT. It specifies CASSPGGTDTQYF.

The chain has TRBV7-6 and TRBJ1-1; a possible D gene is TRBD1 (6 bases). The germline CDR1 and CDR2 sequences are SGHVS and FNYEAQ. V was clipped by 2 bases and J by 6 bases, with 10 bases between them. There are 13 residues in the CDR3. DNA for the CDR3: TGTGCCAGCAGCTTACTACAGGGATCTGAAGCTTTCTTT. Residues: CASSLLQGSEAFF.

The chain is built from TRBV5-1 and TRBJ2-4; D call uncertain. Germline V CDR1 and CDR2: SGHRS, YFSETQ. The V end lost 6 bases, the J end lost 0 bases, and 13 bases lay between the germline ends. This CDR3 has 15 amino acids. CDR3 amino acids: CASKADLLAKNIQYF. The CDR3 DNA reads as TGCGCCAGCAAAGCCGATCTACTAGCCAAAAACATTCAGTACTTC.

This rearrangement joins TRBV14 to TRBJ2-1; D is undetermined. CDR3 size: 11 residues. V dropped 3 bases and J dropped 5 bases, with 2 bases sitting between them. Germline V gives CDR1 SGHDN, CDR2 FVKESK. DNA for the CDR3: TGTGCCAGCAGCCACGACAATGAGCAGTTCTTC. Protein product: CASSHDNEQFF.

This rearrangement joins TRBV28 to TRBJ2-1; TRBD2 might be the D (6 bases). Trimming took 10 bases from V and 4 from J, leaving 17 bases between them. In germline, CDR1 is MDHEN, CDR2 SYDVKM. The CDR3 extends over 14 amino acids. DNA for the CDR3: TGTGCCACTCTTTACATCGGGAGTTACAATGAGCAGTTCTTC. This codes for CATLYIGSYNEQFF.

The chain employs TRBV2 and TRBJ2-4; D is possibly TRBD1 or TRBD2 (5 bases each). The CDR3 consists of 15 residues. CDR1 SNHLY and CDR2 FYNNEI come from the germline V gene. V lost 8 bases and J 5 bases, leaving 19 bases between the germline ends. The CDR3 sequence is CASGPLGTSQNIQYF. The CDR3 nucleotides read TGTGCCAGCGGGCCCTTAGGGACGTCCCAAAACATTCAGTACTTC.

The chain recombines TRBV30 with TRBJ2-3, with 7 positions matching TRBD2. This CDR3 has 15 residues. Germline CDR1 and CDR2: GTSNPN and SVGIG (reference sequence). Trimming took 2 bases from V and 0 from J; bases not matched to a gene: 5. This CDR3 is CAWSLTSVSTDTQYF. The CDR3 DNA reads TGTGCCTGGAGTTTAACTAGCGTCAGCACAGATACGCAGTATTTT.

V is TRBV5-1 and J is TRBJ2-1, with 7 bases fitting TRBD2. Germline CDR1 SGHRS, CDR2 YFSETQ. V shed 1 base and J 6 bases; nucleotides not matched to a gene: 7. CDR3 size: 15 residues. The CDR3 coding sequence is TGCGCCAGCAGCTTGCGAGACCCGGGGGGCAATGAGCAGTTCTTC. As protein: CASSLRDPGGNEQFF.